This T cell receptor (beta chain) was captured by sequencing in a study of T cell repertoires in cytomegalovirus infection. TCRdb reprocessed the reads via MiXCR and lists one record per CDR3 protein. Of hundreds of thousands of distinct CDR3 sequences in the sample, around 32% were seen once. Details on this clonotype: Its matching antigen is unknown.

General study points: Within the response measured ex vivo, HLA-C-restricted CMV-specific TCR beta clonotypes were dominant.

Sequencing used cultured CD8+ T cells from PBMCs, obtained from culture after CMV antigen stimulation. The clonotype comes from a human donor in good health (CMV status not recorded). Some clones in this sample may be carry-over from other donors' samples.

The CDR3 is CASSFSTGDIGGYTF. CDR3 DNA: TGTGCCAGCAGTTTTAGTACAGGGGACATTGGTGGCTACACCTTC. This chain uses TRBV12-3 or TRBV12-4 with TRBJ1-2; 7 bases are a match to TRBD1. The CDR3 spans 15 residues. V shed 3 bases and J 7 bases; nucleotides not matched to a gene: 11.